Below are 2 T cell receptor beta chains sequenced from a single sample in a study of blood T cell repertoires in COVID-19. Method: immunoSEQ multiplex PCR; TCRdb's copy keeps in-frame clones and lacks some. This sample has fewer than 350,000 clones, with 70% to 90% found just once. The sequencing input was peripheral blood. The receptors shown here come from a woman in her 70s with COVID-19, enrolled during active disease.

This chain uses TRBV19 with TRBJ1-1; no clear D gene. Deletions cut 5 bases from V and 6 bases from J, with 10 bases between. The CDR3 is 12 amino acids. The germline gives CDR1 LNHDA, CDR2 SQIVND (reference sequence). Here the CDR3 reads CASSHRGAEAFF. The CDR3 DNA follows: TGTGCCAGTAGTCATCGGGGAGCTGAAGCTTTCTTT.

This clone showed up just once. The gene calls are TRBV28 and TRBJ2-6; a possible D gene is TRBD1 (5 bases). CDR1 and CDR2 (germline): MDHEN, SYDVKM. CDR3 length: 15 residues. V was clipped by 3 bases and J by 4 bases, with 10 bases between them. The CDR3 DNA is TGTGCCAGCAGTTTTGGCAGGGTCGGGGCCAACGTCCTGACTTTC. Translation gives CASSFGRVGANVLTF. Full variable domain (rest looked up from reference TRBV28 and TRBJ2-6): DVKVTQSSRYLVKRTGEKVFLECVQDMDHENMFWYRQDPGLGLRLIYFSYDVKMKEKGDIPEGYSVSREKKERFSLILESASTNQTSMYLCASSFGRVGANVLTFGAGSRLTVL.